The 20 T cell receptor beta chains below come from one sample, sequenced in a study of cytotoxic CD8 clonotypes in ibrutinib-treated CLL. The table came from immunoSEQ multiplex PCR; TCRdb's copy has only in-frame clones and leaves some out. The sample yields some 200,000 clones, over 65% seen once. The specimen comprised PBMCs, sampled after 12 months of ibrutinib treatment. The receptors derive from a human donor with chronic lymphocytic leukemia.

The chain couples TRBV5-3 to TRBJ1-5, with a possible D match to TRBD1 (6 bases). Being an ORF, TRBV5-3 has a function that is uncertain. The CDR3 extends over 18 amino acids. V was shortened by 0 bases and J by 0 bases, with 16 bases between the two germline ends. The CDR3 DNA reads as TGTGCCAGAAGCTTGGTCGAGTCATTGGACAGTAGCAATCAGCCCCAGCATTTT. Translated: CARSLVESLDSSNQPQHF.

This chain links TRBV5-6 with TRBJ1-1; weak D call: TRBD1 (5 bases). The CDR3 has 15 amino acids. Trimming pared 3 bases from V and 2 bases from J, leaving 14 bases between. Germline loops: CDR1 SGHDT, CDR2 YYEEEE. The CDR3 spells CASSSSTGFNTEAFF. For the CDR3, the DNA is TGTGCCAGCAGCTCCTCTACAGGCTTTAACACTGAAGCTTTCTTT.

This clone was seen only a few times. The chain has TRBV10-3 and TRBJ1-2, with D possibly being TRBD1 (6 bases). The CDR3 length is 13 residues. Trimming stripped 4 bases from V and 6 bases from J, with 12 bases between. The germline CDR1 and CDR2 sequences are ENHRY and SYGVKD. CDR3 coding DNA: TGTGCCATCAGTGTATGGGGGGCAGATGGCTACACCTTC. This translates into CAISVWGADGYTF.

The chain combines TRBV30 with TRBJ1-3; 9 bases are shared with TRBD1. V lost 5 bases to trimming and J lost 7 bases; unmatched junction nucleotides: 3. CDR1 is GTSNPN and CDR2 is SVGIG in the germline V gene (reference sequence). The CDR3 runs 12 residues. CDR3 nucleotides: TGTGCCTGGGCGGGACAGGGTAACACCATATATTTT. It is translated as CAWAGQGNTIYF.

Many counts were recorded for this clone. The genes are TRBV28 and TRBJ2-1; 10 bases agree with TRBD2. The J segment lost 10 bases and the V segment lost 3 bases, leaving 3 bases of the junction unmatched. This CDR3 has 13 residues. Germline V gene data show CDR1 as MDHEN and CDR2 as SYDVKM. The CDR3 bases are TGTGCCAGCAGTTTTTTAGCGGGAGGAGAGCAGTTCTTC. Its translation is CASSFLAGGEQFF.

The chain recombines TRBV5-3 with TRBJ1-3, with 9 bases matching TRBD1. TRBV5-3 is an ORF; its function is uncertain. After removal of 0 bases from V and 0 bases from J, the junction contained 13 bases not matched to a gene. The CDR3 spans 20 residues. The CDR3 protein is CARSLVQGANLRASGNTIYF. The CDR3 DNA sequence: TGTGCCAGAAGCTTGGTACAGGGGGCGAATTTAAGGGCCTCTGGAAACACCATATATTTT.

The chain recombines TRBV19 with TRBJ1-6; the D gene is possibly TRBD1 (5 bases). Germline values: CDR1 LNHDA, CDR2 SQIVND (reference sequence). The CDR3 consists of 16 residues. Trimming shortened V by 5 bases and J by 2 bases, and 13 bases separated the two germline ends. CDR3 DNA: TGTGCCAGTAGTTCCAGGGCCAAAACCTATAATTCACCCCTCCACTTT. Translating gives CASSSRAKTYNSPLHF.

The V and J genes are TRBV11-2 and TRBJ2-7; either TRBD1 or TRBD2 may supply D (6 bases each). Trimming cost V 5 bases and J 4 bases, with 12 bases left between them. Germline loops: CDR1 SGHAT, CDR2 FQNNGV. This CDR3 is built from 13 residues. Here the CDR3 DNA reads TGTGCCAGCAGCCCCGGGGGCTCGTACGAGCAGTACTTC. Translation: CASSPGGSYEQYF.

A remark on this clone: This sample includes further DNA sequences coding for the same CDR3. The CDR3: CASSLAGSGNTIYF. The CDR3 DNA is TGCGCCAGCAGCTTAGCTGGATCTGGAAACACCATATATTTT. The chain recombines TRBV5-1 with TRBJ1-3; D is unclear. CDR1 is SGHRS, CDR2 YFSETQ, per germline. The V and J ends lost 2 bases and 1 base respectively, with 7 bases between them. The CDR3 totals 14 residues.

This clone was picked up many times. This chain connects TRBV2 to TRBJ1-1; the D is unclear. Trimming took 2 bases from V and 4 from J, leaving 11 bases between them. This CDR3 is built from 14 residues. Germline CDR1 reads SNHLY; CDR2 reads FYNNEI. The CDR3 nucleotides read TGTGCCAGCAGTGAATGGGGAGGGCGCACTGAAGCTTTCTTT. The encoded protein is CASSEWGGRTEAFF. Variable domain in full (rest from reference TRBV2 and TRBJ1-1): EPEVTQTPSHQVTQMGQEVILRCVPISNHLYFYWYRQILGQKVEFLVSFYNNEISEKSEIFDDQFSVERPDGSNFTLKIRSTKLEDSAMYFCASSEWGGRTEAFFGQGTRLTVV.

The chain couples TRBV5-6 to TRBJ2-1; TRBD1 might be the D (6 bases). Deletions cut 4 bases from V and 3 bases from J, with 14 bases between. CDR3 length: 15 amino acids. CDR1 and CDR2 (germline): SGHDT, YYEEEE. The CDR3 sequence is CASSIATGHYNEQFF. In DNA form, the CDR3 reads TGTGCCAGCAGCATCGCTACAGGGCACTACAATGAGCAGTTCTTC.

The chain carries TRBV7-2 and TRBJ1-2; perhaps TRBD1 as D (5 bases). CDR3 length equals 14 residues. Trimming removed 6 bases from V and 5 bases from J, with 16 bases in between. The germline CDR1 and CDR2 sequences are SGHTA and FQGNSA. The CDR3 here is CASRKSGTSYGYTF. The DNA for the CDR3 is TGTGCCAGCAGGAAATCCGGGACCTCATATGGCTACACCTTC.

The CDR3: CASTGLSRRGIYGYTF. CDR3 nucleotides: TGTGCCAGCACAGGCTTGTCGAGGAGGGGCATCTATGGCTACACCTTC. The J gene is TRBJ1-2, the V gene TRBV11-2, with a weak D call TRBD1 (5 bases). V was cut by 7 bases and J by 4 bases, with 22 bases left in between. CDR3 length: 16 amino acids. CDR1 and CDR2 from the germline V gene are SGHAT and FQNNGV.

The chain is built from TRBV4-3 and TRBJ1-1; D uncertain. The germline V gene has CDR1 LGHNA and CDR2 YSLEER. Trimming left V 5 bases short and J 1 base short, with 14 bases between. This CDR3 is 15 amino acids long. CDR3 residues: CASSEGEERNTEAFF. CDR3 nucleotides: TGCGCCAGCAGCGAAGGTGAGGAACGGAACACTGAAGCTTTCTTT.

This CDR3 reads CASLTGNYGYTF. The DNA of the CDR3 is TGTGCCAGCTTAACAGGGAACTATGGCTACACCTTC. The chain carries TRBV18 and TRBJ1-2; D possibly corresponds to TRBD1 (6 bases). Per the germline V gene, CDR1 is KGHSH and CDR2 is LQKENI. CDR3 size: 12 residues. Trimming removed 7 bases at V and 2 bases at J, with 8 bases between.

This sequence joins TRBV4-2 and TRBJ1-3, with D maybe TRBD1 (6 bases). This CDR3 is 16 amino acids long. Trimming pared 2 bases from V and 2 bases from J, leaving 13 bases between. The germline V gene encodes CDR1 LGHNA and CDR2 YNFKEQ. The CDR3 sequence: CASSQPLGDTGNTIYF. For the CDR3, the DNA is TGTGCCAGCAGCCAACCCCTTGGGGACACTGGAAACACCATATATTTT.

This clone came up a few times. The genes are TRBV12-5 and TRBJ1-2; the D gene is possibly TRBD1 (6 bases). With 9 bases removed from V and 0 bases from J, the gap between germline ends came to 11 bases. Germline V CDR1 and CDR2: LGHNT, FRNRAP. The CDR3 loop spans 13 amino acids. CDR3: CASGTTANYGYTF. Here the CDR3 DNA reads TGTGCTAGCGGGACAACAGCTAACTATGGCTACACCTTC. Drawing the rest from reference TRBV12-5 and TRBJ1-2, the complete variable domain is DARVTQTPRHKVTEMGQEVTMRCQPILGHNTVFWYRQTMMQGLELLAYFRNRAPLDDSGMPKDRFSAEMPDATLATLKIQPSEPRDSAVYFCASGTTANYGYTFGSGTRLTVV.

V gene TRBV2 combines with J gene TRBJ1-5, with 9 nucleotides matching TRBD1. This CDR3 is built from 13 residues. Trimming removed 9 bases from V and 2 bases from J; junction bases left unmatched: 2. Germline-derived CDR1 and CDR2 are SNHLY and FYNNEI. CDR3 residues: CARGQGGNQPQHF. CDR3 DNA: TGTGCCAGGGGACAGGGCGGCAATCAGCCCCAGCATTTT.

This chain links TRBV29-1 with TRBJ2-7, with D tentatively TRBD2 (5 bases). Germline-derived CDR1 and CDR2 are SQVTM and ANQGSEA. The length of the CDR3 is 14 residues. V dropped 4 bases and J dropped 6 bases, with 19 bases sitting between them. CDR3 sequence reads: CSVAPMSGYSEQYF. DNA for the CDR3: TGCAGCGTTGCCCCAATGTCGGGGTACTCCGAGCAGTACTTC.

V gene TRBV5-4 combines with J gene TRBJ2-7; 10 positions match TRBD2. CDR1 and CDR2 (germline): SGHNT, YYREEE (reference sequence). V shed 3 bases, J shed 5 bases, and the junction held 2 bases outside the gene matches. This CDR3 contains 13 residues. In DNA form, the CDR3 reads TGTGCCAGCAGCTCTAGCGGGAGCCACGAGCAGTACTTC. Amino acids: CASSSSGSHEQYF. The complete variable domain, with remaining parts taken from reference TRBV5-4 and TRBJ2-7, reads ETGVTQSPTHLIKTRGQQVTLRCSSQSGHNTVSWYQQALGQGPQFIFQYYREEENGRGNFPPRFSGLQFPNYSSELNVNALELDDSALYLCASSSSGSHEQYFGPGTRLTVT.